This TCR beta chain derives from a study of PD-1 blockade in classical Hodgkin lymphoma (TCRdb year 2020). For the study in its entirety: Nivolumab dosing was 3 mg/kg intravenously every 2 weeks, continuing until either disease progression or unacceptable toxicity. To define a peripheral blood immune signature of response to PD-1 blockade in classical Hodgkin lymphoma, the study combined TCR beta sequencing with CyTOF.

Genomic DNA was isolated using the Qiagen DNeasy kit from unsorted PBMCs as well as from negatively selected CD4+ and CD8+ fractions. Using primers that anneal to V and J segments, immunoSEQ multiplex PCR amplified the TCR beta CDR3 regions. A synthetic immune receptor repertoire was used to minimize amplification bias, and any residual bias was removed computationally once sequencing was done. The source study handled its data this way. Custom Python scripts were used to quantify repertoire diversity as the Shannon entropy index. The unsorted, CD4+ and CD8+ repertoires were each analyzed separately, with the exception of combined analyses, where CD4+ and CD8+ sequences were merged in silico. A clone counted as expanded when the clone's frequency after treatment rose at least 2-fold relative to C1D1, and clones undetected at baseline were given a pseudocount of 0.5. Singleton clones were defined as clones with 0 or 1 copy at C1D1, and non-singleton clones were defined as clones with 2 or more copies. Clones expanded in unsorted samples were assigned a CD4+, CD8+ or unknown annotation through matching of protein sequences in sorted samples from the same patient. Diversity changes from C1D1 to C4D1 were tested in paired samples using Wilcoxon tests. The table comes from immuneACCESS by way of TCRdb, which keeps in-frame sequences with V and J called. Part of the clones is missing from these tables; in studies checked, under half for an unresolved V gene and the rest for unknown reasons. That table furnishes V, J and clone size, whereas the DNA furnished D and trimming. In this sample the table shows about 150,000 clones, around 84% of which occur a single time. Roughly 8.4% of the sample is in the top ten clones.

What the research found in general, with its limitations: Baseline TCR diversity was reported to be lower in newly diagnosed patients than in healthy donors, and even lower in relapsed/refractory patients. Patients starting nivolumab less than 1 year after ASCT had lower diversity and were excluded from later analyses to avoid confounding by immune reconstitution. Among trial patients, those achieving complete response had baseline diversity similar to that of newly diagnosed patients, while diversity was significantly lower in partial responders and progressors. By C4D1, a significant rise was seen in CD4+ TCR diversity but not in CD8+ TCR diversity (p=0.0027 vs p=0.16), and the rise was most apparent among complete responders (p=0.02). The study covered only a single clinical trial cohort, and the causes of the repertoire differences, possibly disease activity or prior therapy, were still not defined.

The time point label corresponds to: cycle 2 day 1 (C2D1) of nivolumab. Every trial patient had relapsed after autologous stem cell transplantation, and cohorts A, B and C differed in prior brentuximab vedotin exposure. The trial cohort was composed of roughly 60 patients with relapsed/refractory classical Hodgkin lymphoma, for whom complete response, partial response or progressive disease was recorded as best overall response. In the multi-cohort phase II CheckMate 205 trial, trial patients received single-agent nivolumab. Best overall response was determined by an independent review committee according to the 2007 International Working Group response criteria. Trial PBMCs were collected just before the start of nivolumab (C1D1) and during therapy at cycle 2 day 1 and cycle 4 day 1. After peripheral blood was drawn into 8 mL Vacutainer Cell Preparation Tubes, PBMCs were isolated by centrifugation and then cryopreserved.

This clone was counted a few times. The antigen it binds to is not known. Base qualities are not at hand, and no much larger clone is one base apart. V lost 2 bases and J lost 5 bases; the stretch between them is 7 bases long. Its CDR3 holds 12 amino acids, cysteine through phenylalanine. Here the CDR3 DNA is all that survives: 36 bases in frame from base 1. The germline V gene (reference sequence) supplies CDR1 SGHNT and CDR2 YYREEE. The chain links TRBV5-4 with TRBJ1-2, with a weak D call of TRBD1 (6 bases match). The receptor was isolated from a human donor with classical Hodgkin lymphoma. The sample was peripheral blood mononuclear cells (PBMCs), taken before the second cycle of nivolumab. The bases read TGTGCCAGCAGCTTTGGACAGTATGGCTACACCTTC. It translates as CASSFGQYGYTF.